This T cell receptor beta chain was documented in a study of CD8 T cells in Susac syndrome. Random hexamers were used to reverse transcribe the RNA input (0.5 to 1 ug). TCRdb used MiXCR to reprocess the immunoSEQ multiplex PCR reads, holding one entry per CDR3 protein. The profile shows under 300,000 distinct CDR3 sequences, about 96% of them singletons. With 2 bases removed from V and 5 bases from J, the gap between germline ends came to 16 bases. This CDR3 has 15 amino acids. Germline values: CDR1 SQVTM, CDR2 ANQGSEA. Through negative isolation, CD4+ and CD8+ T cells were obtained, while TEMRA cells were enriched using FACS.

The receptor was isolated from a human donor with Susac syndrome. V gene TRBV29-1 combines with J gene TRBJ2-1; D could derive from TRBD1 or TRBD2 (5 bases each). The sequenced sample consisted of CD4+ T cells from PBMCs. The CDR3 nucleotides are TGCAGCGTTGAACCCTCAGGGCTGACTAACAATGAGCAGTTCTTC. Amino acids: CSVEPSGLTNNEQFF.